The rows below give T cell receptor beta chains drawn from one sample of a study of blood T cell repertoires in COVID-19. Using immunoSEQ multiplex PCR, the repertoire was profiled, and TCRdb retains in-frame clones only, with some absent. Counted here are roughly 240,000 clones, 65% to 90% occurring once; the ten biggest clones make up 4.7%. What was sequenced was peripheral blood. Receptor source: a woman aged 70-85 years with acute or convalescent COVID-19. The CDR3 runs from the conserved cysteine through the conserved F or W. The D gene is left open where the match is weak. Size is stated for part of the rows, as once, few or many counts, or as a class when the clone is expanded.

14,.,TRBJ2-2,.,TRBV18,TGTGCCAGCTCACCACCGTCAGGCACCGGGGAGCTGTTTTTT,CASSPPSGTGELFF
17,TRBD1,TRBJ1-3,few,TRBV5-6,TGTGCCAGCAGCTTGTACTCGGGACAGAGCTCTGGAAACACCATATATTTT,CASSLYSGQSSGNTIYF
15,.,TRBJ1-3,.,TRBV9,TGTGCCAGCAGCGACAGTTCATTCTCTGGAAACACCATATATTTT,CASSDSSFSGNTIYF
15,.,TRBJ1-3,few,TRBV7-9,TGTGCCAGCAGCCCGGGGCAACAGGGTGGAAACACCATATATTTT,CASSPGQQGGNTIYF
14,TRBD1,TRBJ1-1,few,TRBV6-4,TGTGCCAGCAGTGAAGGGACAGCGAACACTGAAGCTTTCTTT,CASSEGTANTEAFF
13,TRBD2,TRBJ2-7,.,TRBV6-1,TGTGCCAGCAGTGAAGGTGGGGGAGGGTTACAGTACTTC,CASSEGGGGLQYF
14,TRBD2,TRBJ2-7,.,TRBV6-6,TGTGCCAGCAGTTACTCAGCGGGGGGGGACGAGCAGTACTTC,CASSYSAGGDEQYF
15,.,TRBJ2-6,.,TRBV6-1,TGTGCCAGCAGTGACCAGGGCGTCGGGGCCAACGTCCTGACTTTC,CASSDQGVGANVLTF
15,TRBD1,TRBJ1-1,.,TRBV5-1,TGCGCCAGCAGCCCGGGACAGCCAATGAACACTGAAGCTTTCTTT,CASSPGQPMNTEAFF
15,.,TRBJ2-7,.,TRBV6-5,TGTGCCAGCAGACAGCAGGGGACACCGACCTACGAGCAGTACTTC,CASRQQGTPTYEQYF
16,.,TRBJ1-4,.,TRBV6-2/TRBV6-3,TGTGCCAGCAGCTTCTCCCAGGGTGCGACTAATGAAAAACTGTTTTTT,CASSFSQGATNEKLFF
13,.,TRBJ1-1,.,TRBV5-5,TGTGCCAGTCGGGTCTACATGAACACTGAAGCTTTCTTT,CASRVYMNTEAFF
15,.,TRBJ1-4,.,TRBV7-9,TGTGCCAGCAGCCTGGACGGGACATTTAATGAAAAACTGTTTTTT,CASSLDGTFNEKLFF
15,.,TRBJ1-6,.,TRBV7-9,TGTGCCAGCAGCTTATCGACAGTCTATAATTCACCCCTCCACTTT,CASSLSTVYNSPLHF